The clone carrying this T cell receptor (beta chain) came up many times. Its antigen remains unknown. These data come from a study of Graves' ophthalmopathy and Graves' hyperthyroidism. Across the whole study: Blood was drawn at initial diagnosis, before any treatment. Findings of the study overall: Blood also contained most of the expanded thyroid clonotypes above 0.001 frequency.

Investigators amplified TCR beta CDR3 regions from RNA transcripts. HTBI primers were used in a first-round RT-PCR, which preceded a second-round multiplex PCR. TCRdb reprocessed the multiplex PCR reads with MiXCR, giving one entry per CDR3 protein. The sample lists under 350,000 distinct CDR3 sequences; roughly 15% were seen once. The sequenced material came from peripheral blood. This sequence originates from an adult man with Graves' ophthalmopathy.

The CDR3 coding sequence is TGCAGTGCTAGAGTGGACAGCCAAATGAACACTGAAGCTTTCTTT. Its protein is CSARVDSQMNTEAFF. This chain connects TRBV20-1 to TRBJ1-1; possibly TRBD1 for D (6 bases). The length of the CDR3 is 15 residues. The germline gives CDR1 DFQATT, CDR2 SNEGSKA (reference sequence). V dropped 1 base and J dropped 0 bases, with 12 bases sitting between them.